This T cell receptor beta chain emerged from a study of blood T cell repertoires in COVID-19 (dated by TCRdb to the early 2020s). About the full investigation: Samples covering the acute and convalescent phases of COVID-19 were provided by collaborators in the United States, Italy and Spain. The prospective study material was composed of cDNA or gDNA derived from T cells, B-cell-depleted T cells, or PBMCs. Where available, HLA class I and class II types were obtained from metadata supplied by the sample provider rather than from assay-based typing. A freely available public database, intended as a resource for researchers studying the immune response to SARS-CoV-2, is where the repertoires were released. Samples were obtained from the ongoing ImmuneRACE study (first 160 participants) and from some 1,200 subjects provided by 6 global collaborators. Deeply sampled blood TCRbeta repertoires from subjects exposed to, actively infected with, or recovered from COVID-19 were included in the dataset. The sample metadata nearly always contained a de-identified subject ID, COVID-19 status, age in years and sex.

TCRbeta CDR3 regions were amplified from genomic DNA by means of the immunoSEQ Assay, a bias-controlled multiplex PCR. On the study's bioinformatics: Nucleated cell counts per sample were estimated from amplification of reference gene primers within the assay. Sequence reads were collapsed and filtered to measure the absolute abundance of every unique TCRbeta CDR3 rearrangement. Productive Simpson clonality was computed per sample as the square root of Simpson's diversity index over productive rearrangements. Entries here come from immuneACCESS through TCRdb and include only in-frame sequences with V and J called. Some clones fail to appear in such tables; in the studies checked, an unresolved V gene covers under half of the shortfall, and the cause of the remainder is unknown. V, J and clone size derive from that table, while D and trimming were established from the DNA sequence. This sample holds some 120,000 clones; about 80% were observed only once. The ten largest make up roughly 12% of the sample.

Collaborating institutions collected whole blood in K2EDTA tubes following their own protocols. For TCRbeta analysis, collaborators shipped samples in one of three forms: frozen whole blood, isolated PBMCs, or DNA extracted from either of those sample types. Based on the germline V gene, the CDR1 and CDR2 sequences are LGHNA and YNFKEQ. For this chain, trimming is 4 bases at the V end and 5 bases at the J end, and the number of junction bases without a gene match is 7. Taken from cysteine to phenylalanine, the CDR3 has 15 residues. The CDR3 DNA has 45 bases and is translated from base 1. Study-wide conclusions, independent of this receptor: How much clinical and demographic metadata was included differed by source and by participant, and the metadata was provided uncurated.

Worth noting for this clone: The target of this receptor is not known. Base qualities are not recorded, but no much larger clone differs from it by a single base.

The sequence joins TRBV4-2 to TRBJ1-2, with TRBD1 matching 10 junction bases. Sequenced material: peripheral blood. This TCR was sampled from a man aged 60-69 years with acute or convalescent COVID-19. The CDR3 in this case is CASSRPGQGQYGYTF. The nucleotide sequence reads as follows: TGTGCCAGCAGCCGGCCGGGACAGGGGCAATATGGCTACACCTTC.